The clone carrying this TCR beta chain was observed many times. What it binds is unknown. Via MiXCR, TCRdb re-called the reads, giving one row per CDR3 protein. The sample includes about 160,000 distinct CDR3 sequences, 17% of them seen just once. The source of the sample is a study of T cell repertoires in cytomegalovirus infection. For the study at large: Indicated by public TCR beta signatures were CMV infection and matching HLA type. Study observations and caveats: The ex vivo response was dominated by HLA-C-restricted CMV-specific TCR beta clonotypes.

The V gene's germline CDR1 is SGHVS and CDR2 FNYEAQ. The V and J ends lost 3 bases and 10 bases respectively, with 7 bases between them. The CDR3 is made up of 11 amino acids. Sequencing used CD8+ T cells from PBMCs. This TCR was recovered from a human donor in good health (CMV status not recorded). Some clones in this sample may be carry-over from other donors' samples. The V gene is TRBV7-6, the J gene TRBJ2-1; D gene ambiguous. The CDR3 DNA sequence: TGTGCCAGCAGCTTCAGTGTCGAGCAGTTCTTC. Translating gives CASSFSVEQFF.